This T cell receptor (beta chain) emerged from a study of CD8+ T cells in alopecia areata. The authors extracted RNA and reverse transcribed it into cDNA as the sequencing template. TCRdb's copy holds only in-frame clones and misses some; the assay was immunoSEQ multiplex PCR. The repertoire includes about 150,000 clones, more than 55% of them detected once, and just over 35% sits in the top ten. V shed 4 bases and J 4 bases; nucleotides not matched to a gene: 6. The germline gives CDR1 SQVTM, CDR2 ANQGSEA. The CDR3 length is 13 residues. The sample consisted of CD8+ T cells sorted from blood. The J gene is TRBJ2-7, the V gene TRBV29-1; 8 bases match TRBD1. This receptor was taken from a human donor in good health. The CDR3 nucleotides are TGCAGCGTTGCCGACAGGGGACGGTACGAGCAGTACTTC. The encoded protein is CSVADRGRYEQYF.